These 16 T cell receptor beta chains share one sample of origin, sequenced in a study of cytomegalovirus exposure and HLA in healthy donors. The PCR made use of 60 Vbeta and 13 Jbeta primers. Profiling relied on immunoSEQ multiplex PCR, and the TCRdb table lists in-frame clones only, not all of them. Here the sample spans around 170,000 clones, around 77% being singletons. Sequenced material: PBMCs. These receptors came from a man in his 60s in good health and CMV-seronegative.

The CDR3, as DNA: TGTGCCAGCAGCTTAGTCGTCTACGAGCAGTACTTC. It encodes CASSLVVYEQYF. The V and J genes are TRBV7-9 and TRBJ2-7, with unresolved D. Germline V lookup: CDR1 SEHNR, CDR2 FQNEAQ (reference sequence). Trimming took off 1 base at V and 3 bases at J, with 4 bases between the two ends. The CDR3 totals 12 residues.

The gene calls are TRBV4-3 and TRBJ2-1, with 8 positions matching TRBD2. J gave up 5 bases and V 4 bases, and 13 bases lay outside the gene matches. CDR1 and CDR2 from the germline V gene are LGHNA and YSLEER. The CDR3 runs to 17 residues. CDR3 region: CASSLNGFGLADNEQFF. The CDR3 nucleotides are TGCGCCAGCAGCCTCAACGGTTTCGGACTAGCCGACAATGAGCAGTTCTTC.

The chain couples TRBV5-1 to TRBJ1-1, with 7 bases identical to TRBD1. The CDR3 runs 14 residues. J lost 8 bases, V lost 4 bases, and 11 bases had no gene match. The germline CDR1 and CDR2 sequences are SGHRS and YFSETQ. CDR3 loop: CASSPSGTAGEAFF. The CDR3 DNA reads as TGCGCCAGCAGCCCCTCCGGGACAGCCGGAGAAGCTTTCTTT.

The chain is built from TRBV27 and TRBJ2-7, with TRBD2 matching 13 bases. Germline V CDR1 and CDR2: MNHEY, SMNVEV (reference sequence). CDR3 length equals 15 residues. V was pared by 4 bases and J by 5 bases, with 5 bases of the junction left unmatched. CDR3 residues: CASSSRLAGGDEQYF. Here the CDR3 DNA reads TGTGCCAGCAGTTCCCGACTAGCGGGAGGAGACGAGCAGTACTTC.

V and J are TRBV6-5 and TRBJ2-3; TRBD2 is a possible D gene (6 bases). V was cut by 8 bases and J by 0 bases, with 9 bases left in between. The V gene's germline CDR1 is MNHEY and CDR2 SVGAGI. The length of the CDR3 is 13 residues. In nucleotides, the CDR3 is TGTGCCAGCGGTCGGGGGAGCACAGATACGCAGTATTTT. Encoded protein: CASGRGSTDTQYF.

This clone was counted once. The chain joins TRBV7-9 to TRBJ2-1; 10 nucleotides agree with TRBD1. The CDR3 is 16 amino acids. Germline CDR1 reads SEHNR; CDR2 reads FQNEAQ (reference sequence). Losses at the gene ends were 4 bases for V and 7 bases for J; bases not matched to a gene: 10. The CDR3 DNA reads TGTGCCAGCAGCTCGACAGGGGGCAGGGTAAGGAATGAGCAGTTCTTC. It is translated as CASSSTGGRVRNEQFF.

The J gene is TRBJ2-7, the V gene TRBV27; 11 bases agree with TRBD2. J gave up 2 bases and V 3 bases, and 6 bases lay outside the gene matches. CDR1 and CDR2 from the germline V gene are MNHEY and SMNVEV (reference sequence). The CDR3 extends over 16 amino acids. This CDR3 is CASSFNSGRAPYEQYF. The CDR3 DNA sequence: TGTGCCAGCAGTTTCAATAGCGGGAGGGCCCCCTACGAGCAGTACTTC.

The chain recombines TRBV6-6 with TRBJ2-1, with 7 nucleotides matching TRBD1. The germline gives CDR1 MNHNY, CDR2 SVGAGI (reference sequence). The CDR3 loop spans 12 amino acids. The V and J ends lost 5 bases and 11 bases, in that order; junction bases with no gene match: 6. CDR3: CASSPDRNKQFF. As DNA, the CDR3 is TGTGCCAGCAGTCCGGACAGGAATAAGCAGTTCTTC.

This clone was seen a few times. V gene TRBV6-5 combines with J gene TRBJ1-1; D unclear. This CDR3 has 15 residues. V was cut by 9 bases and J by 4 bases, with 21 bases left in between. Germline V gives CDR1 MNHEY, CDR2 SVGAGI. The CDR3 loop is CARREHRVRGTEAFF. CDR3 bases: TGTGCCAGGAGGGAGCATCGAGTCCGGGGCACTGAAGCTTTCTTT.

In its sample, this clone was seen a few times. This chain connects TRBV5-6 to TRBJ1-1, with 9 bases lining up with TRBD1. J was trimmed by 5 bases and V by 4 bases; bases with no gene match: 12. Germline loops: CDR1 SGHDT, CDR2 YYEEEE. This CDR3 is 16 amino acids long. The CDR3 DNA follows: TGTGCCAGCAGCCGGGACAGGGTGTCGTCGGGGACTGAAGCTTTCTTT. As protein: CASSRDRVSSGTEAFF.

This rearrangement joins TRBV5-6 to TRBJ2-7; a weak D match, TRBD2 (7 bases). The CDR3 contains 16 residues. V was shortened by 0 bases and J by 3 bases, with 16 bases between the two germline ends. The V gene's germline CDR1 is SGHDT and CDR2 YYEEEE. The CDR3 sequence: CASSLVGGGLGYEQYF. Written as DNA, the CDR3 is TGTGCCAGCAGCTTGGTAGGGGGGGGACTCGGCTACGAGCAGTACTTC.

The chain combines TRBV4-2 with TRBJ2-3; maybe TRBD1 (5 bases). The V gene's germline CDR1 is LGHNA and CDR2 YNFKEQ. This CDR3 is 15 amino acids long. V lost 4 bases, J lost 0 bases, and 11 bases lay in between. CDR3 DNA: TGTGCCAGCAGCCCGACAGTCGTTAGCACAGATACGCAGTATTTT. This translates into CASSPTVVSTDTQYF.

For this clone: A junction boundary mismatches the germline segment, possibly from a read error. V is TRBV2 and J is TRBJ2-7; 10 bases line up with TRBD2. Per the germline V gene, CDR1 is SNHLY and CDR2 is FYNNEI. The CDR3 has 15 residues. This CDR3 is CASSEVLAGSYEQYF. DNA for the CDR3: TGTGCCAGCAGTGAAGTACTAGCGGGGTCCTATGAGCAGTACTTC.

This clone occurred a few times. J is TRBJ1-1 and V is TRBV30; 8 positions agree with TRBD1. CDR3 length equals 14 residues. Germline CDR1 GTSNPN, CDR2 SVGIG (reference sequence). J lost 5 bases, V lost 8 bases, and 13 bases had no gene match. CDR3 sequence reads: CAGSAGGLLTEAFF. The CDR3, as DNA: TGTGCCGGAAGCGCAGGGGGCTTATTAACTGAAGCTTTCTTT.

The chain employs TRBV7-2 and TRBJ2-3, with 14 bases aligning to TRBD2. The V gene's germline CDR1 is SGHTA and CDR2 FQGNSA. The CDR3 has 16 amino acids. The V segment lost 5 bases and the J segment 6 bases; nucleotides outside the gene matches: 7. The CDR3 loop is CASSRGLAGVSDTQYF. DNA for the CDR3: TGTGCCAGCAGCCGGGGACTAGCGGGAGTGTCGGATACGCAGTATTTT.

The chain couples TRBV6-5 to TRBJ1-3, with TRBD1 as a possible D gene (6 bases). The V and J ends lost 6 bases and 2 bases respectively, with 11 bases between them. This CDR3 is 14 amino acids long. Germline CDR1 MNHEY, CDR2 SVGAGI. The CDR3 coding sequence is TGTGCCAGCAGGCCACAGGGAGCTGGAAACACCATATATTTT. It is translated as CASRPQGAGNTIYF.